The subject of this entry is one TCR beta chain. The target antigen is unknown. This sample is part of a study of cytomegalovirus exposure and HLA in healthy donors. Findings and limits, study-wide: TCR beta chains numbering more than 150 were designated cytomegalovirus-associated.

The PCR ran on 60 Vbeta and 13 Jbeta primers. Assay: immunoSEQ multiplex PCR; the TCRdb copy retains only in-frame clones and omits some. The sample records around 180,000 clones, about 73% being singletons. V shed 6 bases and J shed 0 bases, with 12 bases lying between them. Germline CDR1 LNHNV, CDR2 YYDKDF (reference sequence). The CDR3 has 15 residues. The specimen sequenced was PBMCs. The receptor was derived from a woman aged 45-65 years in good health and CMV-seropositive. The rearrangement joins TRBV15 to TRBJ1-5, with a tentative D call TRBD1 (6 bases). In nucleotides, the CDR3 is TGTGCCACCAGGGAGACAGGCAGTAGCAATCAGCCCCAGCATTTT. Translation gives CATRETGSSNQPQHF.